This T cell receptor (beta chain) was sequenced during a study of cytomegalovirus exposure and HLA in healthy donors. With 60 Vbeta and 13 Jbeta primers, the PCR was carried out. The repertoire was sequenced with immunoSEQ multiplex PCR; TCRdb's copy has only in-frame clones and lacks some. The sample holds about 150,000 clones, approximately 81% seen once. The CDR3 consists of 13 residues. Germline trimming cut 6 bases from V and 5 bases from J; bases unmatched to any gene: 6. The germline gives CDR1 MNHEY, CDR2 SVGAGI. Material for sequencing was PBMCs. The V call is TRBV6-5, the J call TRBJ2-5; 7 nucleotides align to TRBD1. The sequence was obtained from a young man in good health and CMV-seronegative. CDR3 in amino acids: CASRKTGRETQYF. The CDR3 DNA is TGTGCCAGCAGAAAGACAGGGCGCGAGACCCAGTACTTC.